The 16 T cell receptor beta chains below all came from one sample that was sequenced in a study of cytomegalovirus exposure and HLA in healthy donors. Primers: 60 Vbeta forward and 13 Jbeta reverse. Only in-frame clones appear in the TCRdb table, and some are missing; sequencing was by immunoSEQ multiplex PCR. The sample has over 150,000 clones, just over 75% seen once. Sequencing was done on a sample of PBMCs. These receptors all stem from a woman between 55 and 75 years old in good health and CMV-seropositive.

This rearrangement joins TRBV9 to TRBJ2-7, with D maybe TRBD2 (5 bases). Trimming removed 0 bases at V and 3 bases at J, with 10 bases between. This CDR3 spans 14 amino acids. CDR1 and CDR2 (germline): SGDLS, YYNGEE. The CDR3 DNA is TGTGCCAGCAGCGTAGGAGGGTCCAACTACGAGCAGTACTTC. Translation gives CASSVGGSNYEQYF.

This sequence joins TRBV9 and TRBJ2-3, with D possibly TRBD2 on 5 matching bases. The CDR3 extends over 14 amino acids. Germline values: CDR1 SGDLS, CDR2 YYNGEE. V was shortened by 4 bases and J by 3 bases, with 12 bases between the two germline ends. The CDR3 nucleotides read TGTGCCAGCAGCCCCGAACAGCGGACAGATACGCAGTATTTT. It is translated as CASSPEQRTDTQYF.

The rearrangement links TRBV28 to TRBJ2-7; 11 bases fit TRBD1. Trimming at V came to 6 bases and at J to 2 bases, leaving 6 bases not matched to a gene. This CDR3 contains 15 residues. The germline V gene has CDR1 MDHEN and CDR2 SYDVKM. Here the CDR3 reads CASRIPGQGAYEQYF. The CDR3 nucleotides are TGTGCCAGCAGGATACCGGGACAGGGGGCCTACGAGCAGTACTTC.

This clone was seen a single time. V and J are TRBV13 and TRBJ2-7; TRBD2 aligns across 8 bases. V lost 4 bases, J lost 2 bases, and 4 bases stayed unmatched. The CDR3 totals 14 residues. Germline values: CDR1 PRHDT, CDR2 FYEKMQ (reference sequence). CDR3 amino acids: CASSSISGAYEQYF. CDR3 DNA: TGTGCCAGCAGCTCGATTAGCGGGGCCTACGAGCAGTACTTC. The full variable domain, its missing parts supplied by reference TRBV13 and TRBJ2-7, is AAGVIQSPRHLIKEKRETATLKCYPIPRHDTVYWYQQGPGQDPQFLISFYEKMQSDKGSIPDRFSAQQFSDYHSELNMSSLELGDSALYFCASSSISGAYEQYFGPGTRLTVT.

The chain employs TRBV5-6 and TRBJ2-4, with D tentatively TRBD2 (5 bases). The length of the CDR3 is 13 residues. V was pared by 4 bases and J by 8 bases, with 13 bases between. Looked up from germline, CDR1 is SGHDT and CDR2 is YYEEEE. In DNA form, the CDR3 reads TGTGCCAGCAGCGTGGTACCGAGGGACATTCAGTACTTC. Amino acid sequence: CASSVVPRDIQYF.

This rearrangement joins TRBV2 to TRBJ2-1, with 10 positions matching TRBD2. V lost 5 bases and J lost 7; bases outside the gene matches: 5. The CDR3 totals 14 residues. The V gene's germline CDR1 is SNHLY and CDR2 FYNNEI. CDR3 amino acids: CASSQTSGSNEQFF. The DNA for the CDR3 is TGTGCCAGCAGTCAGACTAGCGGGTCGAATGAGCAGTTCTTC.

V and J are TRBV5-1 and TRBJ2-5, with D hard to call. V lost 0 bases, J lost 1 base, and 7 bases lay in between. The CDR3 contains 14 residues. Germline V gene data show CDR1 as SGHRS and CDR2 as YFSETQ. CDR3 in amino acids: CASSLGQVQETQYF. CDR3 in DNA: TGCGCCAGCAGCTTGGGGCAGGTCCAAGAGACCCAGTACTTC.

This chain uses TRBV6-1 with TRBJ1-1; D possibly corresponds to TRBD1 (5 bases). Trimming left V 6 bases short and J 3 bases short, with 17 bases between. The germline CDR1 and CDR2 sequences are MNHNS and SASEGT. The CDR3 sequence is 15 residues long. Here the CDR3 DNA reads TGTGCCAGCAGGGCCCTTTTTGGGGGGGACACTGAAGCTTTCTTT. Residues: CASRALFGGDTEAFF.

This chain uses TRBV6-5 with TRBJ1-2; 7 bases are shared with TRBD1. Looked up from germline, CDR1 is MNHEY and CDR2 is SVGAGI. The CDR3 runs to 14 residues. V lost 6 bases to trimming and J lost 4 bases; unmatched junction nucleotides: 8. The CDR3 sequence: CASSPQGLIYGYTF. CDR3 nucleotide sequence: TGTGCCAGCAGCCCACAGGGGCTGATCTATGGCTACACCTTC.

J is TRBJ2-7 and V is TRBV6-1; TRBD1 is a possible D gene (5 bases). Germline-derived CDR1 and CDR2 are MNHNS and SASEGT. The ends were cut back, 3 bases at V and 6 bases at J, with 12 bases in the middle. CDR3 size: 13 residues. This CDR3 is CASSDGAGFEQYF. For the CDR3, the DNA is TGTGCCAGCAGTGATGGGGCAGGATTCGAGCAGTACTTC.

The table lists this clone with a few counts. The chain is built from TRBV27 and TRBJ2-5, with 7 bases lining up with TRBD1. The V segment lost 6 bases and the J segment 5 bases; nucleotides outside the gene matches: 9. The CDR3 consists of 14 residues. CDR1 MNHEY and CDR2 SMNVEV come from the germline V gene (reference sequence). The CDR3 protein is CASRRTGALETQYF. DNA for the CDR3: TGTGCCAGCAGGAGAACAGGGGCGCTTGAGACCCAGTACTTC.

This clone came up a few times. The V and J genes are TRBV10-3 and TRBJ2-7; TRBD2 might be the D (5 bases). The CDR3 runs to 14 residues. Germline lookup yields CDR1 ENHRY and CDR2 SYGVKD. Trimming left V 6 bases short and J 0 bases short, with 12 bases between. In DNA, the CDR3 is TGTGCCATCAGGGGTGAAGGGAGCTCCTACGAGCAGTACTTC. It encodes CAIRGEGSSYEQYF.

This clone was seen only a few times. V gene TRBV10-3 combines with J gene TRBJ2-2, with D possibly TRBD1 on 6 matching bases. The germline V gene has CDR1 ENHRY and CDR2 SYGVKD. This CDR3 contains 15 residues. Deletions cut 4 bases from V and 1 base from J, with 10 bases between. CDR3 sequence: CAISGQGKNTGELFF. CDR3 coding DNA: TGTGCCATCAGTGGGCAGGGGAAGAACACCGGGGAGCTGTTTTTT.

The gene calls are TRBV4-2 and TRBJ2-5, with a tentative D call TRBD2 (6 bases). From germline, CDR1 is LGHNA and CDR2 YNFKEQ. This CDR3 is built from 16 residues. With 6 bases removed from V and 2 bases from J, the gap between germline ends came to 19 bases. The CDR3 bases are TGTGCCAGCAGAGCGACGTATGGGGGGTCTCAAGAGACCCAGTACTTC. Protein product: CASRATYGGSQETQYF.

The chain couples TRBV6-6 to TRBJ2-7; tentatively, D is TRBD1 (6 bases). This CDR3 has 14 amino acids. V lost 6 bases and J lost 3, with 15 bases in between. The V gene's germline CDR1 is MNHNY and CDR2 SVGAGI (reference sequence). The DNA of the CDR3 is TGTGCCAGCAGCTCCGGGACACTACACTACGAGCAGTACTTC. Translating it yields CASSSGTLHYEQYF.

The chain joins TRBV7-2 to TRBJ2-1; TRBD2 matches 12 bases. The length of the CDR3 is 15 residues. Germline assignment: CDR1 SGHTA and CDR2 FQGNSA. After removal of 7 bases from V and 6 bases from J, the junction contained 7 bases not matched to a gene. The CDR3 bases are TGTGCCAGCAATACTCTAGCGGGGGGGCCCAATGAGCAGTTCTTC. It translates to CASNTLAGGPNEQFF.